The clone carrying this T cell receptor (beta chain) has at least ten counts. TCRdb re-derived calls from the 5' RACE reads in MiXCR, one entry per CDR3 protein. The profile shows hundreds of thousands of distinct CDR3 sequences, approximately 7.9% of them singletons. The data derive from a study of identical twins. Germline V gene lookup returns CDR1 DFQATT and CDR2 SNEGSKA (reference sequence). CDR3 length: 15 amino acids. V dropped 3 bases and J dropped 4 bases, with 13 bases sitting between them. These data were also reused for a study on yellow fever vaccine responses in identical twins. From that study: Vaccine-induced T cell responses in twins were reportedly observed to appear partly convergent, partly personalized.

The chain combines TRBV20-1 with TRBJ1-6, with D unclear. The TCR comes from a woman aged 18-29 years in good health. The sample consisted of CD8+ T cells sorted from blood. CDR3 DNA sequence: TGCAGTGCTAGTGACACAAAGACGTATAATTCACCCCTCCACTTT. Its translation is CSASDTKTYNSPLHF.